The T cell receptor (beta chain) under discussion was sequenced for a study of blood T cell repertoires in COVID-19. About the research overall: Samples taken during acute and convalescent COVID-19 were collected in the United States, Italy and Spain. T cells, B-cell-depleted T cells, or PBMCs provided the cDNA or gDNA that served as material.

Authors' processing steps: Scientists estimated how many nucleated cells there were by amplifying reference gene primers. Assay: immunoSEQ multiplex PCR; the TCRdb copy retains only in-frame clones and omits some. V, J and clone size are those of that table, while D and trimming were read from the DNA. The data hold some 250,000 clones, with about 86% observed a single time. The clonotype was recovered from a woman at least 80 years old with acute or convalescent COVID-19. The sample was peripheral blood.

CDR3 loop: CASSPSGGLTEAFF. DNA of the CDR3: TGTGCCAGCAGCCCCTCGGGGGGACTCACTGAAGCTTTCTTT. The V gene is TRBV3-1 (or the pseudogene TRBV3-2), the J gene TRBJ1-1; perhaps TRBD1 as D (5 bases). The CDR3 is 14 amino acids. The V end lost 4 bases, the J end lost 4 bases, and 13 bases lay between the germline ends. Germline lookup yields CDR1 LGHDT and CDR2 YNNKEL (reference sequence).